These 18 T cell receptor beta chains were all obtained from the same sample, sequenced in a study of cytomegalovirus exposure and HLA in healthy donors. Amplification used 60 Vbeta primers and 13 Jbeta primers. Profiling relied on immunoSEQ multiplex PCR, and the TCRdb table lists in-frame clones only, not all of them. This sample has 150,000 to 200,000 clones, with approximately 80% found just once. Input material: PBMCs. The receptors were sampled from a woman under 30 in good health and CMV-seronegative.

The J gene is TRBJ1-6, the V gene TRBV5-1, with D uncertain. Germline V CDR1 and CDR2: SGHRS, YFSETQ. The length of the CDR3 is 14 residues. V was shortened by 1 base and J by 5 bases, with 7 bases between the two germline ends. The CDR3 nucleotides are TGCGCCAGCAGCTTGCCGGGAAATAATTCACCCCTCCACTTT. Translated, it gives CASSLPGNNSPLHF.

This chain joins TRBV6-1 and TRBJ2-7; unclear D gene. V was cut by 10 bases and J by 1 base, with 14 bases left in between. Germline lookup yields CDR1 MNHNS and CDR2 SASEGT. This CDR3 region has 13 residues. The CDR3 bases are TGTGCCACCTCGCTAATAGTTTCCTACGAGCAGTACTTC. Translating it yields CATSLIVSYEQYF.

The V call is TRBV27, the J call TRBJ1-2; D is ambiguous. This CDR3 comprises 12 residues. With 6 bases removed from V and 1 base from J, the gap between germline ends came to 6 bases. Germline V gene data show CDR1 as MNHEY and CDR2 as SMNVEV (reference sequence). The CDR3 loop reads CASSKHNYGYTF. The CDR3 region has the DNA TGTGCCAGCAGCAAACATAACTATGGCTACACCTTC.

The chain has TRBV9 and TRBJ1-2, with TRBD1 matching 8 bases. From germline, CDR1 is SGDLS and CDR2 YYNGEE. V was clipped by 5 bases and J by 8 bases; unmatched bases: 8. The CDR3 is 13 amino acids. DNA for the CDR3: TGTGCCAGCAGGAAGGACAGGGTGAGCGGCTACACCTTC. Translated: CASRKDRVSGYTF.

The rearrangement joins TRBV18 to TRBJ2-2, with 10 bases aligning to TRBD2. V gave up 3 bases and J gave up 1 base; unmatched junction bases: 2. The CDR3 is made up of 16 amino acids. Germline assignment: CDR1 KGHSH and CDR2 LQKENI. The CDR3 nucleotides read TGTGCCAGCTCACCCCCTAGCGGGGGGAACACCGGGGAGCTGTTTTTT. Amino acid sequence: CASSPPSGGNTGELFF.

This clone was observed a single time. The rearrangement links TRBV19 to TRBJ1-2, with unresolved D. The CDR3 is 12 amino acids. V was cut by 5 bases and J by 2 bases, with 6 bases left in between. Germline V CDR1 and CDR2: LNHDA, SQIVND (reference sequence). The DNA for the CDR3 is TGTGCCAGTAGTTGGGAGAACTATGGCTACACCTTC. This translates into CASSWENYGYTF.

This clone was counted once. This chain connects TRBV15 to TRBJ1-2, with 10 nucleotides matching TRBD1. CDR1 is LNHNV, CDR2 YYDKDF, per germline (reference sequence). J gave up 8 bases and V 0 bases, and 9 bases lay outside the gene matches. The CDR3 loop spans 16 amino acids. Here the CDR3 reads CATSRETGTGAGGYTF. The DNA for the CDR3 is TGTGCCACCAGCAGAGAAACAGGGACAGGGGCGGGGGGCTACACCTTC.

The chain combines TRBV30 with TRBJ2-2; D possibly corresponds to TRBD1 (5 bases). This CDR3 is 13 amino acids long. CDR1 GTSNPN and CDR2 SVGIG come from the germline V gene (reference sequence). The germline V and J ends were trimmed by 4 bases and 7 bases, with 13 bases remaining between them. The CDR3 bases are TGTGCCTGGACCCTGACAGCAAGCGGGGAGCTGTTTTTT. Translation gives CAWTLTASGELFF.

This clone has only one observation. The rearrangement uses TRBV28 and TRBJ2-7, with D perhaps TRBD1 (6 bases). Germline V gives CDR1 MDHEN, CDR2 SYDVKM. This CDR3 has 15 residues. Trimming shortened V by 7 bases and J by 2 bases, and 18 bases separated the two germline ends. CDR3 loop: CASIQRQAGAYEQYF. The CDR3 DNA follows: TGTGCCAGCATCCAACGACAGGCAGGGGCCTACGAGCAGTACTTC.

This clone was seen just once. The chain links TRBV5-4 to TRBJ2-5; a possible D gene is TRBD2 (8 bases). The CDR3 is 16 amino acids. Germline CDR1 reads SGHNT; CDR2 reads YYREEE (reference sequence). V lost 4 bases, J lost 1 base, and 17 bases lay in between. The chain's CDR3 is CASSRGGQLSQETQYF. CDR3 nucleotides: TGTGCCAGCAGCCGGGGGGGACAGTTGAGCCAAGAGACCCAGTACTTC.

This chain joins TRBV5-1 and TRBJ1-3; 9 nucleotides match TRBD1. CDR1 and CDR2 (germline): SGHRS, YFSETQ. The CDR3 is 16 residues long. J gave up 0 bases and V 4 bases, and 5 bases lay outside the gene matches. The CDR3 region has the DNA TGCGCCAGCAGCGGGACAGGGCCTGGCTCTGGAAACACCATATATTTT. Translating it yields CASSGTGPGSGNTIYF.

This clone was detected once. The chain recombines TRBV14 with TRBJ1-1, with a possible D match to TRBD1 (5 bases). Between the trimmed V and J ends, which lost 1 base and 6 bases, there was a span of 18 bases. This CDR3 region has 16 residues. Looked up from germline, CDR1 is SGHDN and CDR2 is FVKESK. The chain's CDR3 is CASSQGRRGRSAEAFF. The CDR3, as DNA: TGTGCCAGCAGCCAAGGGAGGAGGGGCCGGTCTGCTGAAGCTTTCTTT. The full variable domain, rest sourced from reference TRBV14 and TRBJ1-1, is EAGVTQFPSHSVIEKGQTVTLRCDPISGHDNLYWYRRVMGKEIKFLLHFVKESKQDESGMPNNRFLAERTGGTYSTLKVQPAELEDSGVYFCASSQGRRGRSAEAFFGQGTRLTVV.

The rearrangement links TRBV5-1 to TRBJ1-4; D unclear. V was trimmed by 2 bases and J by 5 bases, leaving 10 bases between them. The V gene's germline CDR1 is SGHRS and CDR2 YFSETQ. CDR3 length equals 14 residues. The CDR3 is CASSFELTNEKLFF. As DNA, the CDR3 is TGCGCCAGCAGCTTTGAGCTTACCAATGAAAAACTGTTTTTT.

This clone was seen just once. The gene calls are TRBV16 and TRBJ1-1; maybe TRBD1 (5 bases). Germline loops: CDR1 KGHSY, CDR2 FQNENV. CDR3 length equals 14 residues. V was clipped by 6 bases and J by 6 bases, with 17 bases between them. CDR3 sequence reads: CASSWGGMASEAFF. Written as DNA, the CDR3 is TGTGCCAGCAGTTGGGGCGGCATGGCGTCTGAAGCTTTCTTT.

The chain carries TRBV6-1 and TRBJ2-5; TRBD2 matches at 11 bases. Trimming took 7 bases from V and 2 from J; bases not matched to a gene: 6. From germline, CDR1 is MNHNS and CDR2 SASEGT. CDR3 length equals 15 residues. The CDR3 is CASTQIAGGQETQYF. As DNA, the CDR3 is TGTGCCAGCACTCAAATAGCGGGGGGGCAAGAGACCCAGTACTTC.

The chain combines TRBV28 with TRBJ2-7; TRBD1 matches at 7 bases. The germline gives CDR1 MDHEN, CDR2 SYDVKM. The CDR3 runs 14 residues. V lost 5 bases and J lost 2; bases outside the gene matches: 6. The CDR3 DNA reads TGTGCCAGCAGTACGGGACAGCGAACCTACGAGCAGTACTTC. Translation gives CASSTGQRTYEQYF.

The chain joins TRBV6-4 to TRBJ2-1, with TRBD2 as a possible D gene (6 bases). Germline V CDR1 and CDR2: MRHNA, SNTAGT. The V end was cut by 5 bases, the J end by 2 bases, with 16 bases between. There are 16 residues in the CDR3. CDR3 amino acids: CASSTPSEPAYNEQFF. In DNA form, the CDR3 reads TGTGCCAGCAGTACTCCTAGCGAGCCTGCCTACAATGAGCAGTTCTTC.

This chain joins TRBV9 and TRBJ2-6, with TRBD1 as a possible D gene (5 bases). The CDR3 totals 19 residues. Germline V gives CDR1 SGDLS, CDR2 YYNGEE. Trimming removed 0 bases from V and 2 bases from J, with 18 bases in between. CDR3 nucleotides: TGTGCCAGCAGCGTAGGGTCCAGGACACCAAAAGCTGGGGCCAACGTCCTGACTTTC. Translation: CASSVGSRTPKAGANVLTF. The full variable domain, its missing parts supplied by reference TRBV9 and TRBJ2-6, is DSGVTQTPKHLITATGQRVTLRCSPRSGDLSVYWYQQSLDQGLQFLIQYYNGEERAKGNILERFSAQQFPDLHSELNLSSLELGDSALYFCASSVGSRTPKAGANVLTFGAGSRLTVL.